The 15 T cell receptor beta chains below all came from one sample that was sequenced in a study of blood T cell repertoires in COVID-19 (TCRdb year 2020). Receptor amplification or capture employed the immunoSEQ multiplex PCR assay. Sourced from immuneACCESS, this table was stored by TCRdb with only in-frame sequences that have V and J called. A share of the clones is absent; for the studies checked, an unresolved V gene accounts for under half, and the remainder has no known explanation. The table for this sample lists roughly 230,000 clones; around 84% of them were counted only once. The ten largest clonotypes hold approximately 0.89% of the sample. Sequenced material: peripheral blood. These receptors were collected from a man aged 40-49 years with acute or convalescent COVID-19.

CDR3 sequence: CASSLSPGETQYF. CDR3 DNA sequence: TGTGCCAGCAGCTTGTCCCCCGGAGAGACCCAGTACTTC. This chain connects TRBV7-2 to TRBJ2-5; D remains unclear. Looked up from germline, CDR1 is SGHTA and CDR2 is FQGNSA. Trimming took off 3 bases at V and 4 bases at J, with 9 bases between the two ends. There are 13 residues in the CDR3.

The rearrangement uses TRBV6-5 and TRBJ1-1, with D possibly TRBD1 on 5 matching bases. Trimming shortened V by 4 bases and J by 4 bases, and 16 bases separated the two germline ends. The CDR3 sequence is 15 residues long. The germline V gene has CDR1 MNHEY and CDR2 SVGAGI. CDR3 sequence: CASSSLGLGGTEAFF. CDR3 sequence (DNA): TGTGCCAGCAGTTCTTTGGGGCTCGGCGGCACTGAAGCTTTCTTT.

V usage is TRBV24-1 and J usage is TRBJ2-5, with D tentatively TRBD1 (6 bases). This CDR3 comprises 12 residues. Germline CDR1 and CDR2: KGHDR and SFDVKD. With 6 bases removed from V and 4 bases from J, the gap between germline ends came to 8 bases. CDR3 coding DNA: TGTGCCACCAGTCGGGACACAGAGACCCAGTACTTC. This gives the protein CATSRDTETQYF.

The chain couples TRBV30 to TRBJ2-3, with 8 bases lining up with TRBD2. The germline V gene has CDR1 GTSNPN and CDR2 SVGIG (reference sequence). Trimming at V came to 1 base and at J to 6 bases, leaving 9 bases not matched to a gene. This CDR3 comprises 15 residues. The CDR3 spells CAWSADGGAGDTQYF. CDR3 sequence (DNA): TGTGCCTGGAGTGCCGACGGGGGGGCGGGGGATACGCAGTATTTT.

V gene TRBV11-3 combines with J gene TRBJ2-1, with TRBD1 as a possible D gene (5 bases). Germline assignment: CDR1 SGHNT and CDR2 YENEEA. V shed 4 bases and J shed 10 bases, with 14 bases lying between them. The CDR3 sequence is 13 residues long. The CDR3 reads CASSSQPNREQFF. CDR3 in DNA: TGTGCCAGCAGCTCCCAGCCAAACAGGGAGCAGTTCTTC.

This chain's CDR3 is CSASLTGTGKNIQYF. As DNA, the CDR3 is TGCAGTGCTAGTTTAACCGGGACAGGGAAAAACATTCAGTACTTC. This chain connects TRBV20-1 to TRBJ2-4; 9 bases fit TRBD1. Germline V gene data show CDR1 as DFQATT and CDR2 as SNEGSKA (reference sequence). The CDR3 spans 15 residues. V shed 3 bases and J 4 bases; nucleotides not matched to a gene: 7.

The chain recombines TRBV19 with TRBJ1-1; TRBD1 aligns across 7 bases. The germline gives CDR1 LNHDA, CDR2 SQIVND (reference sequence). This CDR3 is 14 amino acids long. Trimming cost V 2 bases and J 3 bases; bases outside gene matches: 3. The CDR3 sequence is CASSITGDDTEAFF. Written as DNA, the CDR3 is TGTGCCAGTAGTATAACAGGGGATGACACTGAAGCTTTCTTT. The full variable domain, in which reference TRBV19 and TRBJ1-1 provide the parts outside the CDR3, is DGGITQSPKYLFRKEGQNVTLSCEQNLNHDAMYWYRQDPGQGLRLIYYSQIVNDFQKGDIAEGYSVSREKKESFPLTVTSAQKNPTAFYLCASSITGDDTEAFFGQGTRLTVV.

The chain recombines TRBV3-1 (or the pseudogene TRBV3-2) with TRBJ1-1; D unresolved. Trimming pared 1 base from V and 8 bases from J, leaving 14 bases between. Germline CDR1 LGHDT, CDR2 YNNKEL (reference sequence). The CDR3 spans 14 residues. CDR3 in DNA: TGTGCCAGCAGCCAAGGGCGGAGGACGGACGAAGCTTTCTTT. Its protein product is CASSQGRRTDEAFF.

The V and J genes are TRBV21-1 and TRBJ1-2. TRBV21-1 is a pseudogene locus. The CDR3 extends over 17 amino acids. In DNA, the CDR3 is TGTGCCAGCAGCAAAGATAAGAGAACCTGTAAGATTTATGGCTACACCTTC. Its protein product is CASSKDKRTCKIYGYTF.

CDR3: CASSEGGRREETQYF. The CDR3 coding sequence is TGTGCCAGCAGTGAGGGGGGGAGAAGGGAAGAGACCCAGTACTTC. This chain uses TRBV2 with TRBJ2-5, with TRBD2 matching over 7 bases. The V gene's germline CDR1 is SNHLY and CDR2 FYNNEI. The junction had 7 bases not matched to a gene; V was cut back by 3 bases and J by 3 bases. The CDR3 is made up of 15 amino acids.

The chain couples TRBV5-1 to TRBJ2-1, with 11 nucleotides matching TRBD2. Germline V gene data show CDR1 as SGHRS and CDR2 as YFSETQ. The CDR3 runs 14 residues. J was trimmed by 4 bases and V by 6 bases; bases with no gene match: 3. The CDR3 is CASKLAGAYNEQFF. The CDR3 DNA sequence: TGCGCCAGCAAACTAGCGGGGGCGTACAATGAGCAGTTCTTC.

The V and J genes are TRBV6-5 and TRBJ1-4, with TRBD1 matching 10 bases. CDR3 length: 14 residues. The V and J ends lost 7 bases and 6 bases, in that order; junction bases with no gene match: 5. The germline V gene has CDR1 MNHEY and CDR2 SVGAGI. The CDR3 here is CASIRGTGDEKLFF. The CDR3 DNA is TGTGCCAGCATCAGAGGGACAGGGGATGAAAAACTGTTTTTT.

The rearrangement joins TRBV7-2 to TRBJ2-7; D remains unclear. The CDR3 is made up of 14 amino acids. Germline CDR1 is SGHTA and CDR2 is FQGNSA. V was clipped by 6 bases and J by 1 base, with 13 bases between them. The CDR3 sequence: CASSPRPGSYEQYF. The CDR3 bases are TGTGCCAGCAGTCCCCGCCCCGGGTCCTACGAGCAGTACTTC.

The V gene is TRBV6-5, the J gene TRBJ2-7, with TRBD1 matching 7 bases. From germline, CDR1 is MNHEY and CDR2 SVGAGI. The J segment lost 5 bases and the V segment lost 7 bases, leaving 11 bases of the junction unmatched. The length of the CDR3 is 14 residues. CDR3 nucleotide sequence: TGTGCCAGCAAATATCGGACAGGACCGGACGAGCAGTACTTC. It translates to CASKYRTGPDEQYF.

CDR3 loop: CASSLDSGNTIYF. For the CDR3, the DNA is TGCGCCAGCAGCCTGGACAGTGGAAACACCATATATTTT. The V and J genes are TRBV5-1 and TRBJ1-3, with D possibly TRBD1 on 6 matching bases. Trimming removed 4 bases at V and 3 bases at J, with 8 bases between. Per the germline V gene, CDR1 is SGHRS and CDR2 is YFSETQ. The length of the CDR3 is 13 residues.